This is a list of T cell receptor beta chains from one sample in a study of cytomegalovirus exposure and HLA in healthy donors. Generated by immunoSEQ multiplex PCR, the TCRdb table keeps only in-frame clones and is missing some. This table holds roughly 190,000 clones, 8.5% to 10% found once. The sequenced material came from PBMCs. The receptors derive from a woman aged 25 to 45 in good health and CMV-seropositive. CDR3s include the opening cysteine and the closing phenylalanine or tryptophan. D genes are given only for firm matches. Only part of the rows carry a size: once, few, many, or a class if the clone is expanded.

d_call: TRBD2
clone_size: NA
j_call: TRBJ2-7
v_call: TRBV6-1
cdr3_nt: TGTGCCAGCAGTGCGTTAGCGGGAGCCTACGAGCAGTACTTC
cdr3_aa: CASSALAGAYEQYF

d_call: TRBD2
clone_size: NA
j_call: TRBJ2-5
v_call: TRBV2
cdr3_nt: TGTGCCAGCAGTCCGGGACTAGCGGGAGAAGAGACCCAGTACTTC
cdr3_aa: CASSPGLAGEETQYF

d_call: TRBD1
clone_size: NA
j_call: TRBJ2-4
v_call: TRBV5-5
cdr3_nt: TGTGCCAGCAGCCAAAATCACCTGGGACAGTTCGGCAAAAACATTCAGTACTTC
cdr3_aa: CASSQNHLGQFGKNIQYF

d_call: TRBD1
clone_size: NA
j_call: TRBJ1-1
v_call: TRBV9
cdr3_nt: TGTGCCAGCAGCGTAGATAGGGGGCGTACTGAAGCTTTCTTT
cdr3_aa: CASSVDRGRTEAFF

d_call: NA
clone_size: NA
j_call: TRBJ1-2
v_call: TRBV5-1
cdr3_nt: TGCGCCAGCAGCTTGGAACCGGAGCAGGGTCGGGGCTACACCTTC
cdr3_aa: CASSLEPEQGRGYTF

d_call: TRBD2
clone_size: NA
j_call: TRBJ2-1
v_call: TRBV27
cdr3_nt: TGTGCCAGCAGTTCATTAGCGGGACTGAATGAGCAGTTCTTC
cdr3_aa: CASSSLAGLNEQFF

d_call: NA
clone_size: many
j_call: TRBJ1-2
v_call: TRBV19
cdr3_nt: TGTGCCAGTAGTATTCGAGCTACGCTTGGCTACACCTTC
cdr3_aa: CASSIRATLGYTF

d_call: TRBD1
clone_size: NA
j_call: TRBJ1-1
v_call: TRBV6-6
cdr3_nt: TGTGCCAGCAGTGACCGGGACAGGGTTACATTCTTT
cdr3_aa: CASSDRDRVTFF

d_call: NA
clone_size: NA
j_call: TRBJ2-1
v_call: TRBV10-2
cdr3_nt: TGCGCCAGCAGTGAGTCCGGCCGGGGAAATGAGCAGTTCTTC
cdr3_aa: CASSESGRGNEQFF

d_call: NA
clone_size: NA
j_call: TRBJ2-1
v_call: TRBV5-1
cdr3_nt: TGCGCCAGCAGCTACAAGTGGACTCAGACTGAGCAGTTCTTC
cdr3_aa: CASSYKWTQTEQFF

d_call: NA
clone_size: NA
j_call: TRBJ2-7
v_call: TRBV18
cdr3_nt: TGTGCCAGCTCACCACCAGAGTGGTACGAGCAGTACTTC
cdr3_aa: CASSPPEWYEQYF

d_call: TRBD2
clone_size: few
j_call: TRBJ2-6
v_call: TRBV30
cdr3_nt: TGTGCCTCACTAGCGACAGTCTCTGGGGCCAACGTCCTGACTTTC
cdr3_aa: CASLATVSGANVLTF